The 27 T cell receptor beta chains listed next were all sequenced from one sample in a study of patients and donors after allogeneic stem cell transplantation (TCRdb year 2020). Libraries were prepared through RT-PCR. Sequenced using a NextSeq 550. TCRdb reprocessed the public reads (quality trimming at Q25 with fastp, clone calling with MiXCR) and kept in-frame beta chains. Identical CDR3 protein sequences are pooled into one entry, listed with their most common genes and DNA. Recorded for this sample are roughly 880,000 distinct CDR3 sequences; roughly 17% of them occurred a single time. The top ten clones comprise 5.5% to 6.5% of the sample. Sequenced material: blood, either unsorted or a sorted T cell fraction (not recorded which). The receptors shown here come from a human donor who was either an allogeneic HSCT recipient or a stem cell or donor lymphocyte infusion donor (not recorded which). It is not recorded whose cells these are; they may come from a transplant donor.

The chain links TRBV3-1 to TRBJ2-1; 11 nucleotides align to TRBD2. CDR1 and CDR2 from the germline V gene are LGHDT and YNNKEL (reference sequence). The CDR3 consists of 19 residues. V was clipped by 4 bases and J by 2 bases; unmatched bases: 13. The chain's CDR3 is CASSPEGPLLAGAYNEQFF. In nucleotides, the CDR3 is TGTGCCAGCAGCCCCGAAGGCCCTCTACTAGCGGGGGCCTACAATGAGCAGTTCTTC.

Ten or more counts support this clonotype. The V gene is TRBV5-1, the J gene TRBJ2-3, with 9 bases identical to TRBD1. This CDR3 contains 16 residues. The trim removed 2 bases at V and 2 bases at J, leaving 6 bases unmatched. Germline V gives CDR1 SGHRS, CDR2 YFSETQ. CDR3 region: CASSLQGADFTDTQYF. The CDR3 DNA sequence: TGCGCCAGCAGCTTACAGGGGGCCGATTTCACAGATACGCAGTATTTT. The full variable domain, rest sourced from reference TRBV5-1 and TRBJ2-3, is KAGVTQTPRYLIKTRGQQVTLSCSPISGHRSVSWYQQTPGQGLQFLFEYFSETQRNKGNFPGRFSGRQFSNSRSEMNVSTLELGDSALYLCASSLQGADFTDTQYFGPGTRLTVL.

At least ten counts were recorded for this clonotype. The chain recombines TRBV5-1 with TRBJ2-7; weak D call: TRBD2 (6 bases). The V gene lost 0 bases and the J gene lost 2 bases, with 18 bases spanning the gap. CDR3 length: 17 amino acids. The germline V gene encodes CDR1 SGHRS and CDR2 YFSETQ. The CDR3 coding sequence is TGCGCCAGCAGCTTGGCCAGAATGAGGGAGGCAACCTACGAGCAGTACTTC. Translated, it gives CASSLARMREATYEQYF.

This clonotype has a handful of counts. The CDR3 spells CSVIGTALNTEAFF. The CDR3, as DNA: TGCAGCGTTATTGGGACAGCGTTGAACACTGAAGCTTTCTTT. The gene calls are TRBV29-1 and TRBJ1-1; 7 bases match TRBD1. V was clipped by 5 bases and J by 0 bases; unmatched bases: 6. This CDR3 has 14 amino acids. Germline lookup yields CDR1 SQVTM and CDR2 ANQGSEA.

This clonotype has just a few counts. The rearrangement uses TRBV29-1 and TRBJ2-1, with D hard to call. The V and J ends lost 1 base and 4 bases respectively, with 11 bases between them. This CDR3 spans 14 amino acids. Germline V gene data show CDR1 as SQVTM and CDR2 as ANQGSEA. The DNA for the CDR3 is TGCAGCGTTGAAGTCCGAGCCTATTACAATGAGCAGTTCTTC. Protein: CSVEVRAYYNEQFF.

This clonotype showed up just a few times. The rearrangement links TRBV6-1 to TRBJ2-7, with no clear D. CDR1 and CDR2 (germline): MNHNS, SASEGT. V dropped 6 bases and J dropped 0 bases, with 15 bases sitting between them. The length of the CDR3 is 15 residues. As DNA, the CDR3 is TGTGCCAGCAGGGACGGACCGAAGAGCTCCTACGAGCAGTACTTC. It encodes CASRDGPKSSYEQYF.

The chain links TRBV29-1 to TRBJ2-7, with TRBD2 matching 11 bases. Germline CDR1 reads SQVTM; CDR2 reads ANQGSEA. CDR3 length: 14 amino acids. The J segment lost 2 bases and the V segment lost 3 bases, leaving 3 bases of the junction unmatched. The CDR3: CSVETSGNTYEQYF. CDR3 DNA sequence: TGCAGCGTTGAGACTAGCGGGAACACCTACGAGCAGTACTTC.

V usage is TRBV4-2 and J usage is TRBJ2-7, with a weak D call TRBD1 (6 bases). Trimming took 4 bases from V and 6 from J, leaving 16 bases between them. Germline V gene data show CDR1 as LGHNA and CDR2 as YNFKEQ. This CDR3 is built from 14 residues. The CDR3 protein is CASSPGAQGSEQYF. As DNA, the CDR3 is TGTGCCAGCAGCCCAGGGGCCCAGGGATCCGAGCAGTACTTC.

This clonotype was detected ten times or more. The rearrangement links TRBV11-2 to TRBJ2-2; D not certain. V was clipped by 1 base and J by 0 bases, with 9 bases between them. The CDR3 spans 16 residues. The V gene's germline CDR1 is SGHAT and CDR2 FQNNGV. DNA for the CDR3: TGTGCCAGCAGCTTAGGAGTCAGATCGAACACCGGGGAGCTGTTTTTT. Protein: CASSLGVRSNTGELFF. Combining the CDR3 with reference TRBV11-2 and TRBJ2-2 gives the whole variable domain EAGVAQSPRYKIIEKRQSVAFWCNPISGHATLYWYQQILGQGPKLLIQFQNNGVVDDSQLPKDRFSAERLKGVDSTLKIQPAKLEDSAVYLCASSLGVRSNTGELFFGEGSRLTVL.

Ten or more counts support this clonotype. The genes are TRBV12-3 or TRBV12-4 and TRBJ2-7; D gene ambiguous. V was trimmed by 1 base and J by 2 bases, leaving 3 bases between them. The CDR3 has 12 residues. The CDR3 nucleotides are TGTGCCAGCAGTTTAGATCCCTACGAGCAGTACTTC. Its translation: CASSLDPYEQYF.

The chain combines TRBV10-3 with TRBJ2-2; 7 nucleotides agree with TRBD2. The V gene end was trimmed by 10 bases and the J gene end by 1 base; junction bases not matched to a gene: 6. Per germline, CDR1 ENHRY and CDR2 SYGVKD. The CDR3 runs 14 residues. The DNA for the CDR3 is TGTGCCACCCAAGCGGGGTTGAACACCGGGGAGCTGTTTTTT. Its translation is CATQAGLNTGELFF.

V is TRBV7-6 and J is TRBJ2-1; D not certain. Germline-derived CDR1 and CDR2 are SGHVS and FNYEAQ. This CDR3 has 18 residues. V dropped 5 bases and J dropped 7 bases, with 27 bases sitting between them. CDR3: CASSPPPDRRTARNEQFF. CDR3 sequence (DNA): TGTGCCAGCAGCCCTCCCCCCGATCGGCGGACGGCGAGAAATGAGCAGTTCTTC.

J is TRBJ2-3 and V is TRBV7-2; D call uncertain. Looked up from germline, CDR1 is SGHTA and CDR2 is FQGNSA. CDR3 length: 16 residues. The germline V and J ends were trimmed by 0 bases and 1 base, with 11 bases remaining between them. DNA for the CDR3: TGTGCCAGCAGCTTAGCAGTCCCGATCCGCACAGATACGCAGTATTTT. This translates into CASSLAVPIRTDTQYF. Supplemented by reference TRBV7-2 and TRBJ2-3, the full variable domain reads GAGVSQSPSNKVTEKGKDVELRCDPISGHTALYWYRQSLGQGLEFLIYFQGNSAPDKSGLPSDRFSAERTGGSVSTLTIQRTQQEDSAVYLCASSLAVPIRTDTQYFGPGTRLTVL.

There are a few counts of this clonotype. V usage is TRBV29-1 and J usage is TRBJ1-1; 7 bases agree with TRBD1. The CDR3 is 13 amino acids. Germline-derived CDR1 and CDR2 are SQVTM and ANQGSEA. V gave up 7 bases and J gave up 2 bases; unmatched junction bases: 7. The CDR3: CSGGDSHNTEAFF. The CDR3 bases are TGCAGCGGGGGGGACAGCCATAACACTGAAGCTTTCTTT.

This clonotype was detected ten times or more. The rearrangement joins TRBV12-3 or TRBV12-4 to TRBJ2-5; D gene unclear. The CDR3 is 14 amino acids. Trimming cost V 5 bases and J 5 bases, with 15 bases left between them. CDR3 coding DNA: TGTGCCAGCAGTCCGACTGGGTTTGGGGAGACCCAGTACTTC. It translates to CASSPTGFGETQYF.

This chain uses TRBV24-1 with TRBJ2-1; 8 nucleotides align to TRBD1. The CDR3 length is 16 residues. V lost 0 bases to trimming and J lost 5 bases; unmatched junction nucleotides: 5. Germline values: CDR1 KGHDR, CDR2 SFDVKD. In DNA, the CDR3 is TGTGCCACCAGTGATTTGCGACAGGGGAAACACAATGAGCAGTTCTTC. It specifies CATSDLRQGKHNEQFF.

The chain employs TRBV20-1 and TRBJ1-2; D is perhaps TRBD1 (6 bases). This CDR3 has 13 amino acids. Trimming shortened V by 3 bases and J by 3 bases, and 11 bases separated the two germline ends. Germline values: CDR1 DFQATT, CDR2 SNEGSKA (reference sequence). The CDR3, as DNA: TGCAGTGCTAGGTGGGCAGGGGACTATGGCTACACCTTC. Residues: CSARWAGDYGYTF.

The genes are TRBV7-8 and TRBJ1-1, with 8 bases identical to TRBD1. Germline CDR1 SGHVS, CDR2 FQNEAQ. CDR3 size: 15 residues. Trimming took 1 base from V and 9 from J; bases not matched to a gene: 10. The CDR3 here is CASSLGGDRGEKAFF. CDR3 in DNA: TGTGCCAGCAGCTTAGGGGGTGACAGGGGTGAGAAAGCTTTCTTT.

The chain has TRBV6-5 and TRBJ2-7; no reliable D call. V shed 0 bases and J shed 4 bases, with 13 bases lying between them. CDR1 and CDR2 from the germline V gene are MNHEY and SVGAGI. The CDR3 runs 15 residues. CDR3 bases: TGTGCCAGCAGTTACTCGAGGACCCGTTCATACGAGCAGTACTTC. Its translation: CASSYSRTRSYEQYF.

The chain is built from TRBV12-3 or TRBV12-4 and TRBJ2-3; D perhaps matches TRBD1 (6 bases). Trimming removed 1 base at V and 2 bases at J, with 13 bases between. The CDR3 is made up of 16 amino acids. The CDR3 protein is CASSLVGHYYTDTQYF. CDR3 DNA: TGTGCCAGCAGTTTAGTGGGACACTATTACACAGATACGCAGTATTTT.

This clonotype has more than one count but fewer than ten. The rearrangement joins TRBV4-2 to TRBJ1-5; weak D call: TRBD1 (6 bases). The CDR3 sequence is 15 residues long. CDR1 is LGHNA and CDR2 is YNFKEQ in the germline V gene. V lost 7 bases and J lost 1, with 14 bases in between. CDR3 in DNA: TGTGCCAGCAACAAAGGGGGGGAGAGCAATCAGCCCCAGCATTTT. Protein sequence: CASNKGGESNQPQHF.

V is TRBV2 and J is TRBJ2-2; D is unresolved. Germline values: CDR1 SNHLY, CDR2 FYNNEI. CDR3 length: 15 residues. Trimming pared 4 bases from V and 4 bases from J, leaving 13 bases between. The CDR3, as DNA: TGTGCCAGCAGTGGCAGCAAACGATCCACCGGGGAGCTGTTTTTT. It is translated as CASSGSKRSTGELFF.

This clonotype appeared a few times. This chain uses TRBV15 with TRBJ2-5; 7 positions agree with TRBD2. The CDR3 length is 15 residues. Germline-derived CDR1 and CDR2 are LNHNV and YYDKDF (reference sequence). The junction had 3 bases not matched to a gene; V was cut back by 0 bases and J by 2 bases. The CDR3 protein is CATSREPSGQETQYF. The DNA of the CDR3 is TGTGCCACCAGCAGAGAGCCTAGCGGTCAAGAGACCCAGTACTTC.

The chain combines TRBV18 with TRBJ1-1; D is unclear. V was shortened by 3 bases and J by 4 bases, with 12 bases between the two germline ends. Germline CDR1 KGHSH, CDR2 LQKENI. The CDR3 sequence is 14 residues long. The CDR3: CASSPNNGGTEAFF. CDR3 nucleotide sequence: TGTGCCAGCTCACCGAACAACGGCGGCACTGAAGCTTTCTTT.

The V call is TRBV5-1, the J call TRBJ2-2; 9 bases map to TRBD1. This CDR3 comprises 13 residues. Germline V gives CDR1 SGHRS, CDR2 YFSETQ. After removal of 7 bases from V and 4 bases from J, the junction contained 2 bases not matched to a gene. CDR3 in amino acids: CASQQGATGELFF. The CDR3 nucleotides read TGCGCCAGCCAACAGGGGGCCACCGGGGAGCTGTTTTTT.

The sample holds a few counts of this clonotype. The chain joins TRBV20-1 to TRBJ2-5; D is possibly TRBD1 or TRBD2 (5 bases each). CDR3 length: 13 residues. Germline V CDR1 and CDR2: DFQATT, SNEGSKA (reference sequence). The V end was cut by 2 bases, the J end by 6 bases, with 13 bases between. The CDR3 nucleotides read TGCAGTGCTAGACTAGGGGACCGGAAGACCCAGTACTTC. This codes for CSARLGDRKTQYF.

The chain joins TRBV15 to TRBJ2-5; tentative D call: TRBD2 (5 bases). V lost 4 bases to trimming and J lost 4 bases, with 19 bases between them. Germline loops: CDR1 LNHNV, CDR2 YYDKDF (reference sequence). The CDR3 is 16 residues long. Here the CDR3 DNA reads TGTGCCACCAGCACAGAGTACGGGGAATGGGGAGAGACCCAGTACTTC. Its translation: CATSTEYGEWGETQYF.